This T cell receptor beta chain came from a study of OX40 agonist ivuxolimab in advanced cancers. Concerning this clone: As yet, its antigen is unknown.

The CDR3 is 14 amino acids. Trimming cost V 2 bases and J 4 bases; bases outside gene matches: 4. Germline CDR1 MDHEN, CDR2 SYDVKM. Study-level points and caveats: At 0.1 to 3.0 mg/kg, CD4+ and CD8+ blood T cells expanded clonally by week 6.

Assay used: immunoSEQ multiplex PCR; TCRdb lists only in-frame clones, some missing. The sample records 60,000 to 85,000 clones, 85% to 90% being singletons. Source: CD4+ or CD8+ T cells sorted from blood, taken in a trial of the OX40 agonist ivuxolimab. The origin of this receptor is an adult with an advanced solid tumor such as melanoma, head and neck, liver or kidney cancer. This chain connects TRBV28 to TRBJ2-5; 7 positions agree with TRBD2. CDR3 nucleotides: TGTGCCAGCAGTTTAACAGGACTAGTAGAGACCCAGTACTTC. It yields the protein CASSLTGLVETQYF.